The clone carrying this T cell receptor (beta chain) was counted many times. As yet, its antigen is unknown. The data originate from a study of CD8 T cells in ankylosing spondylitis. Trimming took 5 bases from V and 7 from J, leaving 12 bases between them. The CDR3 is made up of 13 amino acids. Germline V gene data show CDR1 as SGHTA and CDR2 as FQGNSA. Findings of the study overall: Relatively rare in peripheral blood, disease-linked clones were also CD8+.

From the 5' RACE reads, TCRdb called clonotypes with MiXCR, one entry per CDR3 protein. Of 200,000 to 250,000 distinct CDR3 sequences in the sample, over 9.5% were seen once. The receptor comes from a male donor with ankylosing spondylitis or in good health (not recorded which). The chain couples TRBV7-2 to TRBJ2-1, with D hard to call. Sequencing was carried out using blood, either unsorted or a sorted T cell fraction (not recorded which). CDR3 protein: CASSPRIGNEQFF. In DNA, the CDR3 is TGTGCCAGCAGCCCCCGAATTGGGAATGAGCAGTTCTTC.